This T cell receptor (beta chain) was captured in a study of tumor-infiltrating lymphocytes in primary liver carcinoma. Study results and caveats: Less overlap was seen in tumor-adjacent and tumor-blood pairs than in tumor region pairs. Appearing in all five tumor regions was true of only about 8-24% of top clones.

Both RNA and DNA were isolated together from about 21-30 mg of bulk tissue that had not been sorted. Histology found more than 80% viable tumor cells per sample. The CDR3 consists of 16 residues. The V gene end was trimmed by 2 bases and the J gene end by 6 bases; junction bases not matched to a gene: 10. The germline gives CDR1 MDHEN, CDR2 SYDVKM. This clonotype was observed at least ten times. Its target is not known. From around 530 ng of total RNA, TCR beta-specific cDNA was reverse-transcribed using a constant-region primer. Amplification in three nested multiplex PCR rounds with slightly modified ARM-PCR gave rise to TCR beta libraries. Use of TRBV1-TRBV30 forward primers with a C-beta reverse primer characterized the first two PCR rounds, which lasted roughly 9 cycles each. A single record per CDR3 protein comes from TCRdb applying MiXCR to the multiplex PCR reads. The data contain approximately 76,000 distinct CDR3 sequences, 71% of them singletons.

Sequencing was performed on liver tumor tissue from sampling region 4. Regarding subset: tumor region T4, right-lateral pole. The TCR originated in an older woman with primary liver carcinoma and hepatitis B virus infection. The chain links TRBV28 to TRBJ2-1; 7 positions agree with TRBD1. In DNA form, the CDR3 reads TGTGCCAGCAGTTTAGTTGGGTCAGGGGGTTTCAATGAGCAGTTCTTC. Amino acid sequence: CASSLVGSGGFNEQFF.